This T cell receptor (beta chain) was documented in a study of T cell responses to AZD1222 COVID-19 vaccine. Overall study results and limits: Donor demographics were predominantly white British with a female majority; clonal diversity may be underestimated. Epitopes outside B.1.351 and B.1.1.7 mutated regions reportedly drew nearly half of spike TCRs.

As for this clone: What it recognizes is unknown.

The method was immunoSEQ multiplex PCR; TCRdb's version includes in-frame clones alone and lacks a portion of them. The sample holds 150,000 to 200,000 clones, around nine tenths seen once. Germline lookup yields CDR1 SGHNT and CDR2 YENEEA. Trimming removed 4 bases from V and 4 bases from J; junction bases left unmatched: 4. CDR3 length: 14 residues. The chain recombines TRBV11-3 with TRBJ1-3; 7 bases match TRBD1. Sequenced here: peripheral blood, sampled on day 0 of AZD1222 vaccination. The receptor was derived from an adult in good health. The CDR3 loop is CASSSGQPGNTIYF. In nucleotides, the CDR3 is TGTGCCAGCAGCTCGGGACAGCCAGGAAACACCATATATTTT.